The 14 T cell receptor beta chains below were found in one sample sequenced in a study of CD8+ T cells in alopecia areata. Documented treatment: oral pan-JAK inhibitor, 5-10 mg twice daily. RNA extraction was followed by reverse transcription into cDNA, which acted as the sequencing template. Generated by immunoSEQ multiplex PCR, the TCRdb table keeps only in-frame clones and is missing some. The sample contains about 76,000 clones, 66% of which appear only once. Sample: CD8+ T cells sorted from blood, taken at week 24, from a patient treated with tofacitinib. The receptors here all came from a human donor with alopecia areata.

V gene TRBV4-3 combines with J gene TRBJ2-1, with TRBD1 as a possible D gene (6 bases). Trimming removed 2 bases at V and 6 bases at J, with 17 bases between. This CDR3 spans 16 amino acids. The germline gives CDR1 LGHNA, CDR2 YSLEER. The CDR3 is CASSQTLLGATNEQFF. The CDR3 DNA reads TGCGCCAGCAGCCAAACCCTGTTGGGGGCAACCAATGAGCAGTTCTTC.

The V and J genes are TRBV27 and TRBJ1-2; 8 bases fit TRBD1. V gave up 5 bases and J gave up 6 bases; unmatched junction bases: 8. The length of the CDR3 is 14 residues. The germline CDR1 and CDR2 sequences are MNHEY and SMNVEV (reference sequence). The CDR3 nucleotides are TGTGCCAGCAGTCCCCTGGACAGGGATGATGGCTACACCTTC. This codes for CASSPLDRDDGYTF.

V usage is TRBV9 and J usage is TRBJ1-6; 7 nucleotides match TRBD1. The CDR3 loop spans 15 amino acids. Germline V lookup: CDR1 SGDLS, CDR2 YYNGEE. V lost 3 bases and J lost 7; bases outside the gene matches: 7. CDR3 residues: CASSARQGFNSPLHF. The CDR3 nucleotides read TGTGCCAGCAGCGCCCGACAGGGTTTCAATTCACCCCTCCACTTT.

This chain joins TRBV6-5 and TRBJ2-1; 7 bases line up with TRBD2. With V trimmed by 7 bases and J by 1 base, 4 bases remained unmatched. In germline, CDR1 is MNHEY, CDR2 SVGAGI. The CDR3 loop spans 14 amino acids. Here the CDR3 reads CASTVSGSYNEQFF. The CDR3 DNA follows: TGTGCCAGCACCGTTAGCGGGTCCTACAATGAGCAGTTCTTC.

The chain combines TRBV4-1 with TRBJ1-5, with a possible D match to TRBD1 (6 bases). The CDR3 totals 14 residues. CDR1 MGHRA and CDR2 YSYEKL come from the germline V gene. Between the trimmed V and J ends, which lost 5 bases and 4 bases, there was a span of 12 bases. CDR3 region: CASSEGHGNQPQHF. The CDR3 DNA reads TGCGCCAGCAGCGAGGGACACGGAAATCAGCCCCAGCATTTT.

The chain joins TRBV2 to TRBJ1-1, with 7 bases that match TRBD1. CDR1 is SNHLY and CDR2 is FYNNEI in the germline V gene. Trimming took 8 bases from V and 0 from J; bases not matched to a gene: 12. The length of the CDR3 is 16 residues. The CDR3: CASDGQEDSMNTEAFF. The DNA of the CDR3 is TGTGCCAGCGACGGACAGGAGGATTCCATGAACACTGAAGCTTTCTTT.

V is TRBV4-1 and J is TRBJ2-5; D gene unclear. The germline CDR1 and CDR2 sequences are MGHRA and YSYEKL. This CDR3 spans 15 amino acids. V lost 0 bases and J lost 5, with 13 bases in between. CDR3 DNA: TGCGCCAGCAGCCAAGATGCCTACCTTGCGGAGACCCAGTACTTC. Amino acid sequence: CASSQDAYLAETQYF.

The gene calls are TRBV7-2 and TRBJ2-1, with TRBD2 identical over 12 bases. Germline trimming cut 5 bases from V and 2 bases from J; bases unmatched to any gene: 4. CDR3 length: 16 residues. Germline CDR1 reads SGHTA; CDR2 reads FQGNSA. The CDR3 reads CASSLRTSGAYNEQFF. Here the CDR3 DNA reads TGTGCCAGCAGCCTCAGGACTAGCGGGGCCTACAATGAGCAGTTCTTC. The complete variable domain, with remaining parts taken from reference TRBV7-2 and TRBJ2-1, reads GAGVSQSPSNKVTEKGKDVELRCDPISGHTALYWYRQSLGQGLEFLIYFQGNSAPDKSGLPSDRFSAERTGGSVSTLTIQRTQQEDSAVYLCASSLRTSGAYNEQFFGPGTRLTVL.

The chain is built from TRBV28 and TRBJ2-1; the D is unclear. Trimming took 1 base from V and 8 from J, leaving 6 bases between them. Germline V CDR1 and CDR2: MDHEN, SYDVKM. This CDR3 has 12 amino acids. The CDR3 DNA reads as TGTGCCAGCAGTTTATTCCGGGATGAGCAGTTCTTC. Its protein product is CASSLFRDEQFF.

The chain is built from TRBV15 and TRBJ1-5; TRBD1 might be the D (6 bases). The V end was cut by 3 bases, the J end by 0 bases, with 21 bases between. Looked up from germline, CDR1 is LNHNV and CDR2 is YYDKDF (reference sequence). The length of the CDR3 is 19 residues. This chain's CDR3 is CATSRASGTIEGSNQPQHF. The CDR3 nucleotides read TGTGCCACCAGCAGGGCCTCCGGGACAATCGAAGGTAGCAATCAGCCCCAGCATTTT.

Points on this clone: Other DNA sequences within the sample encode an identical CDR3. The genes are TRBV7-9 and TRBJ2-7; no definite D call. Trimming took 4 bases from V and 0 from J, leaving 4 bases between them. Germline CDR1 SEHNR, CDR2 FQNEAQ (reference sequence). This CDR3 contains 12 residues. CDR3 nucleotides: TGTGCCAGCAGCTCTACCTCCTACGAGCAGTACTTC. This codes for CASSSTSYEQYF.

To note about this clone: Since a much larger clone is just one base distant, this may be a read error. CDR3 amino acids: CASSLSNTEAFF. CDR3 DNA sequence: TGTGCCAGCAGCTTATCGAACACTGAAGCTTTCTTT. V usage is TRBV13 and J usage is TRBJ1-1; D is unresolved. V dropped 2 bases and J dropped 1 base, with 2 bases sitting between them. The CDR3 covers 12 residues. Germline V gene sequence: CDR1 PRHDT, CDR2 FYEKMQ (reference sequence).

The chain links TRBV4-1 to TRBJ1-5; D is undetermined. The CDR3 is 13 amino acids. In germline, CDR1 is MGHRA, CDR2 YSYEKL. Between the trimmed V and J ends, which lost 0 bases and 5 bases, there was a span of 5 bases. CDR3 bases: TGCGCCAGCAGCCAAGAGGGTTATCAGCCCCAGCATTTT. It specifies CASSQEGYQPQHF.

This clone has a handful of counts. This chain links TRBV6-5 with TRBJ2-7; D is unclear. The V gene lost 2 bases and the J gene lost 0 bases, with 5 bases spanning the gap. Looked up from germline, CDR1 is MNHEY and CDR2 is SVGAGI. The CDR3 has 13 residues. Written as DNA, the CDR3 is TGTGCCAGCAGTTACAGGAGCTCCTACGAGCAGTACTTC. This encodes CASSYRSSYEQYF.